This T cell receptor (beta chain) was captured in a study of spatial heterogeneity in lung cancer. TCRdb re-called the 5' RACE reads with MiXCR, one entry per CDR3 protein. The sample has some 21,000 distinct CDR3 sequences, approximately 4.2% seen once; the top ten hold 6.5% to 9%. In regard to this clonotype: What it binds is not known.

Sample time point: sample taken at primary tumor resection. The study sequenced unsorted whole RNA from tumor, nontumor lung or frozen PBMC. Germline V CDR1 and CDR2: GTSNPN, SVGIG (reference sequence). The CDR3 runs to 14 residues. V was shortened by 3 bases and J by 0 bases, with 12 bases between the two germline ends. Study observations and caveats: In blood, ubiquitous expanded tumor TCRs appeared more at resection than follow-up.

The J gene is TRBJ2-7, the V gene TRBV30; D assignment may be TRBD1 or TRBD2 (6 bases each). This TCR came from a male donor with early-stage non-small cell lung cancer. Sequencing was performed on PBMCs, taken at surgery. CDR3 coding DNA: TGTGCCTGGAGCGGAGGGACACCCTCCTACGAGCAGTACTTC. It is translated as CAWSGGTPSYEQYF.